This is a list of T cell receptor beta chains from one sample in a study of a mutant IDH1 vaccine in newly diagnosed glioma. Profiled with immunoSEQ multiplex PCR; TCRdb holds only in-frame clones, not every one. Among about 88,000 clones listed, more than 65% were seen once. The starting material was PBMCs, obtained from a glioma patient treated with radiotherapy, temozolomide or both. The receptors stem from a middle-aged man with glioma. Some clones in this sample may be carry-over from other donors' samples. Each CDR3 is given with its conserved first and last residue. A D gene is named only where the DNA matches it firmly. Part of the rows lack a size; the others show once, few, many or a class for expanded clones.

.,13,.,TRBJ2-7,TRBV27,CASSWGTPYEQYF,TGTGCCAGCAGTTGGGGGACACCCTACGAGCAGTACTTC
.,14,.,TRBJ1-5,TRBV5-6,CASSLLGEDQPQHF,TGTGCCAGCAGCTTGTTGGGGGAGGATCAGCCCCAGCATTTT
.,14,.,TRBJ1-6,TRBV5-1,CASSWGRDNSPLHF,TGCGCCAGCAGCTGGGGACGGGATAATTCACCCCTCCACTTT
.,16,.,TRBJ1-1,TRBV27,CASRTLGPLGGTEAFF,TGTGCCAGCAGAACACTCGGGCCCTTGGGGGGCACTGAAGCTTTCTTT
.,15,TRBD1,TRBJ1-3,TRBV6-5,CASSRGTASGNTIYF,TGTGCCAGCAGCCGCGGGACAGCTTCTGGAAACACCATATATTTT
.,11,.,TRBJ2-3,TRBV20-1,CSATQTDTQYF,TGCAGTGCTACCCAGACAGATACGCAGTATTTT
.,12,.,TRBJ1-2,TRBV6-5,CASSPRDYGYTF,TGTGCCAGCAGCCCCCGGGACTATGGCTACACCTTC
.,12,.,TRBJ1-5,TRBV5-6,CASSLADQPQHF,TGTGCCAGCAGCTTGGCCGATCAGCCCCAGCATTTT
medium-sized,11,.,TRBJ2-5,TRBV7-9,CASSFGETQYF,TGTGCCAGCAGCTTCGGAGAGACCCAGTACTTC
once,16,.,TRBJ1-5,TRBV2,CASSGSLGVGNQPQHF,TGTGCCAGCAGTGGCTCCCTGGGGGTTGGCAATCAGCCCCAGCATTTT
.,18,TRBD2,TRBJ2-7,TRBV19,CASSIRAGGSLPGYEQYF,TGTGCCAGTAGTATACGTGCGGGGGGGAGTCTCCCTGGATACGAGCAGTACTTC
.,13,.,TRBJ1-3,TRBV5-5,CASSLGPQNTIYF,TGTGCCAGCAGCTTGGGGCCGCAGAACACCATATATTTT
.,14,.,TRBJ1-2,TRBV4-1,CASSQDRGAWGYTF,TGCGCCAGCAGCCAAGATCGAGGGGCATGGGGCTACACCTTC
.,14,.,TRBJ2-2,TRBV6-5,CASSYWRDSGELFF,TGTGCCAGCAGTTACTGGAGGGACTCCGGGGAGCTGTTTTTT
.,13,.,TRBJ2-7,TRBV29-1,CSVEMGQSYEQYF,TGCAGCGTTGAAATGGGGCAGTCATACGAGCAGTACTTC
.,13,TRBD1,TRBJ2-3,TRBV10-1,CASSERGPDTQYF,TGCGCCAGCAGTGAAAGGGGGCCAGATACGCAGTATTTT
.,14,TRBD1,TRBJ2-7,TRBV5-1,CASSPGQGAHEQYF,TGCGCCAGCAGCCCTGGACAGGGGGCCCACGAGCAGTACTTC
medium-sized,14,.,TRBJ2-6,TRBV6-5,CATKEGSGANVLTF,TGTGCCACCAAGGAGGGCTCTGGGGCCAACGTCCTGACTTTC
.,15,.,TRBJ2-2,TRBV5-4,CASSFLNRGTGELFF,TGTGCCAGCAGCTTCTTGAATCGAGGGACCGGGGAGCTGTTTTTT
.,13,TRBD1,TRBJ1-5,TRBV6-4,CASSEQGGQPQHF,TGTGCCAGCAGCGAACAGGGGGGTCAGCCCCAGCATTTT
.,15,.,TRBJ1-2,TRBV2,CASSDRATPLEGYTF,TGTGCCAGCAGTGACAGGGCTACCCCTTTGGAAGGCTACACCTTC
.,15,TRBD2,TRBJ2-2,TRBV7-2,CASTPGTSGTGELFF,TGTGCCAGCACGCCCGGGACTAGCGGAACCGGGGAGCTGTTTTTT
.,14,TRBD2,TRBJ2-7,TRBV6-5,CASSLGLADYEQYF,TGTGCCAGCAGTTTGGGGCTAGCGGACTACGAGCAGTACTTC
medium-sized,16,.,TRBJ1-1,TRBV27,CASSFRTGPHSTGAFF,TGTGCCAGCAGTTTTAGGACGGGACCGCATTCGACGGGAGCTTTCTTT
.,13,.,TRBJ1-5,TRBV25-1,CASSEGQGQPQHF,TGTGCCAGCAGTGAGGGCCAGGGTCAGCCCCAGCATTTT
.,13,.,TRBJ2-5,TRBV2,CASRKLGGETQYF,TGTGCCAGCCGAAAATTGGGCGGGGAGACCCAGTACTTC
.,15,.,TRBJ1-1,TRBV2,CASSGVRFYYPEAFF,TGTGCCAGCAGTGGGGTACGGTTTTACTATCCTGAAGCTTTCTTT
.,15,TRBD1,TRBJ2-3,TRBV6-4,CASSDMTGDPDTQYF,TGTGCCAGCAGTGACATGACAGGGGACCCAGATACGCAGTATTTT
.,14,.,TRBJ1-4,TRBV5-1,CASSLTVSGEKLFF,TGCGCCAGCAGCTTAACAGTCTCAGGTGAAAAACTGTTTTTT
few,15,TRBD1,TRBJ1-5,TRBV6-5,CASSYSDRADQPQHF,TGTGCCAGCAGTTACTCGGACAGGGCTGACCAGCCCCAGCATTTT
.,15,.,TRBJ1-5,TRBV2,CASSVAGQWNQPQHF,TGTGCCAGCAGTGTGGCGGGGCAGTGGAATCAGCCCCAGCATTTT
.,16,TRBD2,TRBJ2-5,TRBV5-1,CASSPNSGGAGETQYF,TGCGCCAGCAGCCCCAATAGCGGGGGGGCAGGAGAGACCCAGTACTTC
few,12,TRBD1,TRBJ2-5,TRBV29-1,CSVGDTGATQYF,TGCAGCGTTGGAGACACAGGGGCGACCCAGTACTTC
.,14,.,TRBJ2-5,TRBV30,CAWGSGPYQETQYF,TGTGCCTGGGGCAGCGGGCCCTACCAAGAGACCCAGTACTTC
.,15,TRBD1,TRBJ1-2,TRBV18,CASSSGPGQGYGYTF,TGTGCCAGCTCATCAGGACCGGGACAGGGGTATGGCTACACCTTC
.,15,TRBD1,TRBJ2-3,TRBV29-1,CSAKGGDRGTDTQYF,TGCAGCGCAAAGGGGGGGGACAGGGGAACAGATACGCAGTATTTT
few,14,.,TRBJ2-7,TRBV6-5,CASSLNRDNYEQYF,TGTGCCAGCAGTTTAAACCGGGACAACTACGAGCAGTACTTC
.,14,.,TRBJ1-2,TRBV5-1,CASSLEPLRDTGTF,TGCGCCAGCAGCTTAGAACCCCTCCGGGACACGGGTACCTTC
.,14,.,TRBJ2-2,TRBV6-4,CASRGLANTGELFF,TGTGCCAGCAGAGGGCTCGCGAACACCGGGGAGCTGTTTTTT
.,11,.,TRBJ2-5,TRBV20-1,CSVPTGETQYF,TGCAGTGTTCCGACGGGTGAGACCCAGTACTTC
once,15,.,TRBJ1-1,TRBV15,CATSRGAGKNTEAFF,TGTGCCACCAGCAGGGGGGCAGGCAAGAACACTGAAGCTTTCTTT
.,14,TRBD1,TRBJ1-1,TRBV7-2,CASTWTGPNTEAFF,TGTGCCAGCACCTGGACAGGGCCCAACACTGAAGCTTTCTTT
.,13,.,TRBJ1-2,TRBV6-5,CASSYGQNYGYTF,TGTGCCAGCAGTTACGGACAGAACTATGGCTACACCTTC
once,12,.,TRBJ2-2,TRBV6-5,CASSYGTGELFF,TGTGCCAGCAGTTATGGCACCGGGGAGCTGTTTTTT
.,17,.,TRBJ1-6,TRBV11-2,CASSLEGGSSYNSPLHF,TGTGCCAGCAGCTTAGAGGGCGGTAGCTCCTATAATTCACCCCTCCACTTT
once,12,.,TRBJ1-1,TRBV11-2,CASSPPPGEAFF,TGTGCCAGCAGCCCCCCGCCGGGAGAAGCTTTCTTT
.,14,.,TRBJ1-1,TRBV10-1,CASSPGRKNTEAFF,TGCGCCAGCAGCCCGGGAAGGAAGAACACTGAAGCTTTCTTT
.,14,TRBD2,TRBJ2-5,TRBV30,CAWSVAAGGQTQYF,TGTGCCTGGAGTGTAGCTGCGGGGGGCCAGACCCAGTACTTC
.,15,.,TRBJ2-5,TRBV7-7,CASSLAGRPGETQYF,TGTGCCAGCAGCTTAGCGGGCAGGCCGGGGGAGACCCAGTACTTC
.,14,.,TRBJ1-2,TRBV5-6,CASSSGVGDYGYTF,TGTGCCAGCAGCTCAGGCGTCGGAGACTATGGCTACACCTTC
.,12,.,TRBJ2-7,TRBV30,CAWSGPGDEQYF,TGTGCCTGGAGCGGTCCGGGGGACGAGCAGTACTTC
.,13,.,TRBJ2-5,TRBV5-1,CASSLRSDGTQYF,TGCGCCAGCAGCTTGCGGTCCGATGGGACCCAGTACTTC
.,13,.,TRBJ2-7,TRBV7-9,CASSSPQGYEQYF,TGTGCCAGCAGCTCCCCACAGGGCTACGAGCAGTACTTC
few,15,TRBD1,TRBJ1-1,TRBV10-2,CASSHAGTGATEAFF,TGCGCCAGCAGTCATGCCGGGACAGGAGCCACTGAAGCTTTCTTT
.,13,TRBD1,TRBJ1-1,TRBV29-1,CSVHLSGGAEAFF,TGCAGCGTCCACCTGTCAGGGGGCGCTGAAGCTTTCTTT
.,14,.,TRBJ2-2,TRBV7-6,CASSLAGNTGELFF,TGTGCCAGCAGCTTAGCAGGAAACACCGGGGAGCTGTTTTTT
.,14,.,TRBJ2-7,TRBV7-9,CASRVGTESYEQYF,TGTGCCAGCAGGGTCGGGACGGAATCCTACGAGCAGTACTTC